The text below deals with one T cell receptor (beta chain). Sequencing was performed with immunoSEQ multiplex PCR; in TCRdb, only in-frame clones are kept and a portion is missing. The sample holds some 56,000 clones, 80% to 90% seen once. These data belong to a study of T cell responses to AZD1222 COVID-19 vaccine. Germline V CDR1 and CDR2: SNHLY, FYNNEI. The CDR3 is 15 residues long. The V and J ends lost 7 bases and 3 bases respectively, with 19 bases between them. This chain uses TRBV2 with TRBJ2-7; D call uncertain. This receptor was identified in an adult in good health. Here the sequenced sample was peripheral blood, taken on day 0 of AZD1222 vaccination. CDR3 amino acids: CASTLYHTGVYEQYF. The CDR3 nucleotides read TGTGCCAGCACCCTATATCACACTGGTGTCTACGAGCAGTACTTC.